This note documents a single T cell receptor (beta chain) sequence. Profiling relied on immunoSEQ multiplex PCR, and the TCRdb table lists in-frame clones only, not all of them. The profile covers about 200,000 clones, with roughly 90% appearing a single time and 4.5% to 5.5% taken by the ten largest. The sample belongs to a study of blood T cell repertoires in COVID-19. Background on the study: In each case, the material was cDNA or gDNA derived from T cells, B-cell-depleted T cells, or PBMCs.

Living in 25 or so US areas, the participants were between roughly 18 and 90 years of age. Participant-reported clinical history was the basis for cohort assignment. The V gene end was trimmed by 7 bases and the J gene end by 2 bases; junction bases not matched to a gene: 4. Per the germline V gene, CDR1 is MNHEY and CDR2 is SVGAGI. This CDR3 spans 13 amino acids. This TCR was recovered from a woman in her 30s who had been exposed to COVID-19. The specimen was PBMCs or T cells enriched from blood (not recorded which). The chain is built from TRBV6-5 and TRBJ1-2; 7 bases map to TRBD1. The CDR3, as DNA: TGTGCCAGCAAGGGCAGGGGGAACTATGGCTACACCTTC. Protein sequence: CASKGRGNYGYTF.